This T cell receptor beta chain was identified in a study of control samples from healthy donors and cancer patients. Sequenced by immunoSEQ multiplex PCR; TCRdb stores in-frame clones only, minus some. Of roughly 120,000 clones in the sample, 88% were seen once. CDR3 size: 16 residues. The V and J ends lost 5 bases and 0 bases respectively, with 17 bases between them. Germline assignment: CDR1 MNHEY and CDR2 SMNVEV (reference sequence). The source of this sequence is a woman aged 70-85 years in good health. The V call is TRBV27, the J call TRBJ2-7, with D tentatively TRBD1 (6 bases). Sequenced material: blood. In nucleotides, the CDR3 is TGTGCCAGCAGTCCGCCCCCGGGGACAAGCTCCTACGAGCAGTACTTC. Protein: CASSPPPGTSSYEQYF.